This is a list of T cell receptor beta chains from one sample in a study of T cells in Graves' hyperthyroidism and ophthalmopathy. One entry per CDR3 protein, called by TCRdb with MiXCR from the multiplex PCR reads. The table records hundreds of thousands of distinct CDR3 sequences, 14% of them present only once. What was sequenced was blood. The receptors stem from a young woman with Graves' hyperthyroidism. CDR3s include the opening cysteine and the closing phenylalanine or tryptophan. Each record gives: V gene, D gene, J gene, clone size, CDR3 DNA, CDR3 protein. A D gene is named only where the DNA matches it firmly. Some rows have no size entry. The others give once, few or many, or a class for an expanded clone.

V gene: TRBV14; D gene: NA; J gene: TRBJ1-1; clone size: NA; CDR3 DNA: TGTGCCAGCAGCCAAGATTTGAGCACTCAAGCTTTCTTT; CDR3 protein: CASSQDLSTQAFF
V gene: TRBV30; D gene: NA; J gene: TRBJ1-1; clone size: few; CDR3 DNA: TGTGCCTGGAGTAAACGGTTGGGGGAAGCTTTCTTT; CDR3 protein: CAWSKRLGEAFF
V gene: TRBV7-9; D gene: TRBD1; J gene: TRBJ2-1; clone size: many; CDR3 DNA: TGTGCCAGCAGCTTGGAACAGGGGTACGATGAGCAGTTCTTC; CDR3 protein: CASSLEQGYDEQFF
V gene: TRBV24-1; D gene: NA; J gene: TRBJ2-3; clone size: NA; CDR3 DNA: TGTGCCACCAGAACCTCCGCCTTCCCCACAGATACGCAGTATTTT; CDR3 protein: CATRTSAFPTDTQYF
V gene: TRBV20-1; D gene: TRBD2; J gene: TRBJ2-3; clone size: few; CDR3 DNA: TGCAGTGCTAGAGATGAATCGGGAGGGACAGATACGCAGTATTTT; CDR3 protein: CSARDESGGTDTQYF
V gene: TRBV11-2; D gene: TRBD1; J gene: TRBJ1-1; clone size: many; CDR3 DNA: TGTGCCAGCACCCACGGACAGGTCAAGAACACTGAAGCTTTCTTT; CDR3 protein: CASTHGQVKNTEAFF
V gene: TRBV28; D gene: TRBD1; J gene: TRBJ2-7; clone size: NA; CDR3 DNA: TGTGCCAGCAGTTCCTCCGGGACAGTCCTCGAGCAGTACTTC; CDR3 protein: CASSSSGTVLEQYF
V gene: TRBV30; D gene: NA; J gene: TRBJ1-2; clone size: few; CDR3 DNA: TGTGCCTGGAGTGACCCCGACGGAGGGCTTTACTATGGCTACACCTTC; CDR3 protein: CAWSDPDGGLYYGYTF
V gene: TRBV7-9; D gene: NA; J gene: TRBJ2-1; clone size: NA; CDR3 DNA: TGTGCCAGCAGCTCACTATCCACCGGGACTCTTCGGCCGTTCTTC; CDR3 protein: CASSSLSTGTLRPFF
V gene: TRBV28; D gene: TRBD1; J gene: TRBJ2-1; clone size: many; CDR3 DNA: TGTGCCAGCAGTTCACCCCGACAGGGGCGCAATGAGCAGTTCTTC; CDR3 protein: CASSSPRQGRNEQFF
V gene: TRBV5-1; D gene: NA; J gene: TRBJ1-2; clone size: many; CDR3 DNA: TGCGCCAGCAGCTGGACATCGCCTAACTATGGCTACACCTTC; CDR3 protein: CASSWTSPNYGYTF
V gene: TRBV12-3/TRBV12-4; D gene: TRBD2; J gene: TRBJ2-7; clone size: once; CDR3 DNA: TGTGCCAGCAGTCACCTACTAGCGGGGGGGCCGTATGAGCAGTACTTC; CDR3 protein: CASSHLLAGGPYEQYF
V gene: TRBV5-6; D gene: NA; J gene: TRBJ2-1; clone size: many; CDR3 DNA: TGTGCCAGCAACGTGAAGTCTCTCAGTTCCTACAATGAGCAGTTCTTC; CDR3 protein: CASNVKSLSSYNEQFF
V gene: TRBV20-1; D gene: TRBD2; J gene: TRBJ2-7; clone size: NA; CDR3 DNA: TGCAGTGCCGGACTAGCAGGTACCTACGAGCAGTACTTC; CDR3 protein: CSAGLAGTYEQYF
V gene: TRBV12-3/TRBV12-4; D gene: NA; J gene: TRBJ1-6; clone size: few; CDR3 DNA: TGTGCCAGCAGTTTTCATTCTTGGGGCAGCCAAAATTCACCCCTCCACTTT; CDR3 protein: CASSFHSWGSQNSPLHF
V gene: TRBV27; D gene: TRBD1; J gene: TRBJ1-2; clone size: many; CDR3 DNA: TGTGCCAGCAGTTTTAGGGGGCTCGGCTATGGCTACACCTTC; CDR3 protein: CASSFRGLGYGYTF
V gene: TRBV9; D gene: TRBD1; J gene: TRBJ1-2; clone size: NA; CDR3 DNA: TGTGCCAGCAGCGGTATCTCCGGGACAGGGAAACAAAGTTTCTATGGCTACACCTTC; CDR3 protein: CASSGISGTGKQSFYGYTF
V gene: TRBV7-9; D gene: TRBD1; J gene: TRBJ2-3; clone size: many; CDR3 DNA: TGTGCCAGCAGCTGGGACAGGGATACGCAGTATTTT; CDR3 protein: CASSWDRDTQYF
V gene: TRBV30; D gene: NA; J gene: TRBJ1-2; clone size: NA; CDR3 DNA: TGTGCCTGGAGTGTACGAGGGCTCGGCTACACCTTC; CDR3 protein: CAWSVRGLGYTF
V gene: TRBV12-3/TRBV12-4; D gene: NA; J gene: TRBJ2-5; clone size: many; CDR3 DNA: TGTGCCAGCAGTTTGGGGTGGGATAACCAAGAGACCCAGTACTTC; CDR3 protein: CASSLGWDNQETQYF
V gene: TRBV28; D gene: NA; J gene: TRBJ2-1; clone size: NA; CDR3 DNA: TGTGCCAGCAGTTTCGGGTACAACCAAAAAAGCTACAATGAGCAGTTCTTC; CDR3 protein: CASSFGYNQKSYNEQFF
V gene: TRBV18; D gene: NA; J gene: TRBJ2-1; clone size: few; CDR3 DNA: TGTGCCAGCTCACCCATGAGCGGGTACAATGAGCAGTTCTTC; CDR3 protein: CASSPMSGYNEQFF